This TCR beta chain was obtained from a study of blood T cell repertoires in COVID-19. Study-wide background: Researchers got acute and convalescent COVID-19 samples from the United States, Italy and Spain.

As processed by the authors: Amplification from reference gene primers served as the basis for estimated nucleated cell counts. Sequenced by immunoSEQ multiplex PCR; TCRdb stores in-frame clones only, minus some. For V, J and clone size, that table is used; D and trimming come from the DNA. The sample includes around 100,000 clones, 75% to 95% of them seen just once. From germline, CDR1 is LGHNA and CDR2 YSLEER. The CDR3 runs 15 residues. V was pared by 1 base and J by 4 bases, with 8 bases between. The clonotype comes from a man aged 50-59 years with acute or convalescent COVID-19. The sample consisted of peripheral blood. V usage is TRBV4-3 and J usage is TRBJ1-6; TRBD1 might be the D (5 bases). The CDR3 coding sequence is TGCGCCAGCAGCCAAGCAGGGCGGTATAATTCACCCCTCCACTTT. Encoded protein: CASSQAGRYNSPLHF.